This is a list of T cell receptor beta chains from one sample in a study of cytomegalovirus exposure and HLA in healthy donors. Repertoires were generated with immunoSEQ multiplex PCR, while TCRdb's copy carries only in-frame clones and drops some. The data contain 100,000 to 150,000 clones, around 72% of them singletons. Material for sequencing was PBMCs. The receptors derive from a woman between 35 and 50 years old in good health and CMV-seronegative. Both conserved end residues are part of each CDR3. D genes are given only for firm matches. Clone size is given for some rows only: seen once, a few or many times, or a class if the clone is expanded.

cdr3_nt	cdr3_aa	j_call	v_call	clone_size	d_call
TGTGCCAGCCATAGGGAGAACAGGGAGGGGGTTTTCTTT	CASHRENREGVFF	TRBJ1-1	TRBV27	-	-
TGTGCCAGCACCCCCGACAGGGTAAATTCACCCCTCCACTTT	CASTPDRVNSPLHF	TRBJ1-6	TRBV5-7	once	TRBD1
TGCGCCAGCAGCCCTGGGGGGACAGGGATGATGAGAAACACCATATATTTT	CASSPGGTGMMRNTIYF	TRBJ1-3	TRBV5-1	-	TRBD1
TGTGCCAGCAATGTCGCAGGGGCCGGGGACAATGAGCAGTTCTTC	CASNVAGAGDNEQFF	TRBJ2-1	TRBV7-8	-	-
TGTGCCAGCAGCACCCCCGGGACAGGGGACACCGGGGAGCTGTTTTTT	CASSTPGTGDTGELFF	TRBJ2-2	TRBV7-9	medium-sized	TRBD1
TGCGCCAGCAGCCGCGGGCTGGGAGGGGTAGATACGCAGTATTTT	CASSRGLGGVDTQYF	TRBJ2-3	TRBV5-1	-	TRBD2
TGTGCCAGCAGCCAGGGGCCTGAAGCTTTCTTT	CASSQGPEAFF	TRBJ1-1	TRBV5-4	few	-
TGCGCCAGCAGCTTGATGTCAGGGGGATACAATGAGCAGTTCTTC	CASSLMSGGYNEQFF	TRBJ2-1	TRBV5-1	-	TRBD1
TGTGCCAGCAACCAGGGAGGGAGCAATCAGCCCCAGCATTTT	CASNQGGSNQPQHF	TRBJ1-5	TRBV6-6	-	-
TGTGCCAGCAGTCTAGCGCCCCCAGAGGTAGATGAGCAGTTCTTC	CASSLAPPEVDEQFF	TRBJ2-1	TRBV27	-	-
TGTGCCAGAAACGACCCGGCGCAGGGGGGTAGCTACACCTTC	CARNDPAQGGSYTF	TRBJ1-2	TRBV6-1	-	TRBD1
TGTGCCAGCTCACCTCCGGTGGAGAAGACCTACAATGAGCAGTTCTTC	CASSPPVEKTYNEQFF	TRBJ2-1	TRBV18	-	-
TGCAGCGTTGATGGGACAGGGGGCACTGAAGCTTTCTTT	CSVDGTGGTEAFF	TRBJ1-1	TRBV29-1	-	TRBD1
TGCAGCGTTGAAGGGGGGGGCGGGGTCCAGAATGAGCAGTTCTTC	CSVEGGGGVQNEQFF	TRBJ2-1	TRBV29-1	-	-
TGTGCCAGTAGTATCGGGGGGTCGAACACCGGGGAGCTGTTTTTT	CASSIGGSNTGELFF	TRBJ2-2	TRBV19	-	TRBD2